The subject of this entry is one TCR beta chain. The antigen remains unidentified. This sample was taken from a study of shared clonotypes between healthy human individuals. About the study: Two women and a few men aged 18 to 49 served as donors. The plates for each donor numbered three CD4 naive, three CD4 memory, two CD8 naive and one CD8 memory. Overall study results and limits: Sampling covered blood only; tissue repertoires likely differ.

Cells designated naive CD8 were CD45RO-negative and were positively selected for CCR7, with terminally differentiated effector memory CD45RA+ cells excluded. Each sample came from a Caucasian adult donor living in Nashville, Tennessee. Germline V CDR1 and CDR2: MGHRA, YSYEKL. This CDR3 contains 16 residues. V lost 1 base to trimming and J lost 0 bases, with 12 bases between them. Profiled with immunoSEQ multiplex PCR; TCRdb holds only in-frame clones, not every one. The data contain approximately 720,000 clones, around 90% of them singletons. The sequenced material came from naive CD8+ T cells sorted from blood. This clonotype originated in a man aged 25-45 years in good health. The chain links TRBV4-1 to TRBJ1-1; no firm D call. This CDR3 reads CASSQVGRHLNTEAFF. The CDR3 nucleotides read TGCGCCAGCAGCCAAGTGGGGAGACACCTGAACACTGAAGCTTTCTTT.